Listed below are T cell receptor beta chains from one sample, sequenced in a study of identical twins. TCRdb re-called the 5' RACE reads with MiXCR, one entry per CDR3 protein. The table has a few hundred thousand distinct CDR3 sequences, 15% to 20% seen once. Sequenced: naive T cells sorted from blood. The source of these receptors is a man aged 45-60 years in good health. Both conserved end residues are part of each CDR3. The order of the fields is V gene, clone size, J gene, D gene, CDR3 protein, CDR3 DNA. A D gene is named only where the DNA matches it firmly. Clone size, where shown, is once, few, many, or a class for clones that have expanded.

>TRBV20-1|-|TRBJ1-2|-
CSARDLGPGGYGYTF
TGCAGTGCTAGAGATCTGGGGCCGGGGGGCTATGGCTACACCTTC
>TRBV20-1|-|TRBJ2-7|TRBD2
CSARWGGTRQYF
TGCAGTGCTAGGTGGGGGGGAACACGGCAGTACTTC
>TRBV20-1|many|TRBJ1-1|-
CSGTANTEAFF
TGCAGTGGGACAGCGAACACTGAAGCTTTCTTT
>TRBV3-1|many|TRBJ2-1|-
CASSSRQSNEQFF
TGTGCCAGCAGCTCCCGACAGAGCAATGAGCAGTTCTTC
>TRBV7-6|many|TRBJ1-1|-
CASSLEQLTEAFF
TGTGCCAGCAGCTTAGAGCAGCTCACTGAAGCTTTCTTT
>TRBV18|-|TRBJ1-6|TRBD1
CASSPQGQVGSPLHF
TGTGCCAGCTCACCACAGGGACAGGTTGGGTCACCCCTCCACTTT
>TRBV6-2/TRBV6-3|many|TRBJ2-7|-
CASSSKRLMSSYEQYF
TGTGCCAGCAGTTCGAAACGTCTTATGAGCTCCTACGAGCAGTACTTC
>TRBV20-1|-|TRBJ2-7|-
CSARPTEPYGQYF
TGCAGTGCTAGGCCTACAGAACCCTACGGGCAGTACTTC
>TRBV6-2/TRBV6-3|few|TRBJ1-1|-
CASSYSGRATEAFF
TGTGCCAGCAGTTACTCAGGCAGGGCCACTGAAGCTTTCTTT
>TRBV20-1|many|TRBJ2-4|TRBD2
CSARVPGLARKDIQYF
TGCAGTGCTAGAGTCCCCGGACTAGCGAGGAAGGACATTCAGTACTTC
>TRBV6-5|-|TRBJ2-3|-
CASSFPGRDTQYF
TGTGCCAGCAGTTTCCCGGGCCGGGATACGCAGTATTTT
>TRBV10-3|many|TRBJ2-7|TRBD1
CAISESEGRGTPPHEQYF
TGTGCCATCAGTGAGTCAGAGGGCAGGGGGACGCCGCCCCACGAGCAGTACTTC
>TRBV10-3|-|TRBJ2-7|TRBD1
CAISVGQGYEQYF
TGTGCCATCAGTGTGGGACAGGGGTACGAGCAGTACTTC
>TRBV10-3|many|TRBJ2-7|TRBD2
CAISSGTTYEQYF
TGTGCCATCAGTTCCGGGACTACCTACGAGCAGTACTTC
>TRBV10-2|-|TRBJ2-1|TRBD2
CASSQRLAGRNEQFF
TGCGCCAGCAGTCAACGTCTAGCGGGGCGGAATGAGCAGTTCTTC
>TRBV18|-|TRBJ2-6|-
CASSPPIGSGANVLTF
TGTGCCAGCTCACCACCGATCGGATCTGGGGCCAACGTCCTGACTTTC
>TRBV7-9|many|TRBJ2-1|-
CASSPPGNSYNEQFF
TGTGCCAGCAGCCCCCCTGGGAACTCCTACAATGAGCAGTTCTTC
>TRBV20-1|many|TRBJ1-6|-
CSARDSQGIGSPLHF
TGCAGTGCTAGAGATTCTCAAGGGATAGGGTCACCCCTCCACTTT
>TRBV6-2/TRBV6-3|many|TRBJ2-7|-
CASSYSAGLQSAYEQYF
TGTGCCAGCAGTTACTCCGCAGGCTTACAATCAGCCTACGAGCAGTACTTC
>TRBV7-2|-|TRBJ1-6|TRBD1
CASSLETGYGSPLHF
TGTGCCAGCAGCTTAGAGACAGGGTACGGTTCACCCCTCCACTTT